This T cell receptor beta chain was captured by sequencing in a study of shared clonotypes between healthy human individuals. Study-level points and caveats: Clonotype sharing among donors likely depends on sequencing depth.

The assay was run at deep level. Input per replicate PCR of unsorted PBMC was about 0.3 ug DNA, corresponding to roughly 30,000 T cell genomes. Profiled with immunoSEQ multiplex PCR; TCRdb holds only in-frame clones, not every one. The table records roughly 500,000 clones, approximately 80% of them present only once. This clone appeared a few times. The antigen is not known. The same CDR3 also results from other DNA sequences found in this sample. Germline V gene data show CDR1 as MNHEY and CDR2 as SMNVEV (reference sequence). This CDR3 region has 13 residues. V lost 3 bases and J lost 5, with 10 bases in between.

The sample was PBMCs. This chain joins TRBV27 and TRBJ1-2; D remains unclear. The TCR sequence derives from a woman in her thirties or forties in good health. Some clones in this sample may be carry-over from other donors' samples. CDR3 DNA: TGTGCCAGCAGTTTTAGGGCAGGTTATGGCTACACCTTC. Protein: CASSFRAGYGYTF.